The present TCR beta chain was sequenced within a study of blood T cell repertoires in COVID-19. Study context: Samples representing acute and convalescent COVID-19 were sourced from the United States, Italy and Spain. The analysed material was cDNA or gDNA that came from T cells, B-cell-depleted T cells, or PBMCs.

Original processing methods: Estimation of nucleated cell counts was performed using reference gene primer amplification. Clones were sequenced by immunoSEQ multiplex PCR, and TCRdb holds only the in-frame ones, with some missing. V and J calls and clone size come straight from that table; D and trimming were deduced from the DNA. The data show about 50,000 clones, with over 75% seen just once and approximately 7% held by the top ten. The specimen sequenced was peripheral blood. The TCR comes from a man between 65 and 85 years old with active COVID-19.

As DNA, the CDR3 is TGTGCCAGCAGCTTAGTCCAGAAATACGAGCAGTACTTC. It yields the protein CASSLVQKYEQYF. V and J are TRBV11-2 and TRBJ2-7, with D uncertain. The germline V and J ends were trimmed by 1 base and 4 bases, with 8 bases remaining between them. There are 13 residues in the CDR3. Germline CDR1 SGHAT, CDR2 FQNNGV.